The next 31 T cell receptor beta chains were all read from a single sample in a study. MiXCR, run by TCRdb on the 5' RACE reads, gives a single entry per CDR3 protein. The sample has about 54,000 distinct CDR3 sequences, roughly 17% seen once; the top ten hold roughly 2.4%. Specimen: naive CD4+ T cells sorted from blood. Subset of the sample: naive CD4+ T cells, CD4+CD45RA+CD25-. These receptors were collected from a female donor with breast cancer.

The CDR3 region has the DNA TGTGCCAGCAGCCGAATAGGGGGTAACTATGGCTACACCTTC. Translating gives CASSRIGGNYGYTF. The V and J genes are TRBV27 and TRBJ1-2; the D gene is possibly TRBD1 (6 bases). The CDR3 is 14 amino acids. Trimming stripped 6 bases from V and 1 base from J, with 12 bases between. The V gene's germline CDR1 is MNHEY and CDR2 SMNVEV (reference sequence).

This clonotype came up a few times. V gene TRBV6-5 combines with J gene TRBJ2-2, with 9 bases aligning to TRBD1. There are 16 residues in the CDR3. V dropped 6 bases and J dropped 7; count of bases not matched to a gene: 12. Germline CDR1 is MNHEY and CDR2 is SVGAGI. The CDR3 DNA is TGTGCCAGCAGCACGAACAGGGGGCGTGGGAACGGGGAGCTGTTTTTT. Its translation is CASSTNRGRGNGELFF.

A few counts support this clonotype. The V gene is TRBV5-1, the J gene TRBJ2-1, with D tentatively TRBD2 (6 bases). V was trimmed by 6 bases and J by 0 bases, leaving 13 bases between them. The CDR3 spans 15 residues. CDR1 and CDR2 from the germline V gene are SGHRS and YFSETQ. The CDR3: CASTIRRDSYNEQFF. Written as DNA, the CDR3 is TGCGCCAGCACCATAAGGCGGGACTCCTACAATGAGCAGTTCTTC. The variable domain in full, completed from reference TRBV5-1 and TRBJ2-1, reads KAGVTQTPRYLIKTRGQQVTLSCSPISGHRSVSWYQQTPGQGLQFLFEYFSETQRNKGNFPGRFSGRQFSNSRSEMNVSTLELGDSALYLCASTIRRDSYNEQFFGPGTRLTVL.

The rearrangement joins TRBV3-1 to TRBJ2-7; D may be TRBD1 or TRBD2 (5 bases each). The CDR3 consists of 14 residues. The germline gives CDR1 LGHDT, CDR2 YNNKEL (reference sequence). V was cut by 2 bases and J by 2 bases, with 10 bases left in between. In nucleotides, the CDR3 is TGTGCCAGCAGCCAATGGGACGGAACCTACGAGCAGTACTTC. Translation gives CASSQWDGTYEQYF.

This clonotype was observed a handful of times. The chain has TRBV19 and TRBJ2-1; 9 bases align to TRBD2. With V trimmed by 7 bases and J by 7 bases, 14 bases remained unmatched. The CDR3 extends over 16 amino acids. Germline V lookup: CDR1 LNHDA, CDR2 SQIVND (reference sequence). CDR3 sequence: CASNPRGGRVLNEQFF. The DNA for the CDR3 is TGTGCCAGTAACCCAAGGGGCGGGAGGGTCCTGAATGAGCAGTTCTTC.

This clonotype was seen only a few times. CDR3 DNA: TGTGCCAGCAGCTCGCCGGACAGGGACCAGCCCCAGCATTTT. This gives the protein CASSSPDRDQPQHF. The chain recombines TRBV21-1 with TRBJ1-5; the D call TRBD1 from the table was never checked on the DNA. TRBV21-1 is given as a pseudogene. This CDR3 has 14 residues.

The chain combines TRBV30 with TRBJ2-1, with no clear D. Trimming removed 5 bases from V and 4 bases from J, with 15 bases in between. Germline V gene sequence: CDR1 GTSNPN, CDR2 SVGIG (reference sequence). The CDR3 has 14 residues. CDR3 in DNA: TGTGCCTGGTCTGACTCGGCAATTTACAATGAGCAGTTCTTC. Protein: CAWSDSAIYNEQFF.

V usage is TRBV7-2 and J usage is TRBJ1-2, with D possibly being TRBD1 (5 bases). CDR3 length equals 13 residues. Germline values: CDR1 SGHTA, CDR2 FQGNSA. Trimming stripped 3 bases from V and 6 bases from J, with 11 bases between. The CDR3 sequence: CASSFYLDNGYTF. DNA for the CDR3: TGTGCCAGCAGCTTTTACTTGGACAATGGCTACACCTTC.

This clonotype was found a few times. The chain has TRBV11-2 and TRBJ2-3; 8 bases map to TRBD2. The CDR3 spans 18 residues. From germline, CDR1 is SGHAT and CDR2 FQNNGV. V dropped 2 bases and J dropped 6; count of bases not matched to a gene: 16. The DNA of the CDR3 is TGTGCCAGCAGCTTAAAATCGGGGGGGATTGCGTTTGGGGATACGCAGTATTTT. This encodes CASSLKSGGIAFGDTQYF.

This clonotype has a count of ten or more. The CDR3 DNA is TGCAGCGCCCGGGGACTAGCCAACTCCTACGAGCAGTACTTC. Encoded protein: CSARGLANSYEQYF. This chain joins TRBV29-1 and TRBJ2-7; 9 bases are a match to TRBD2. CDR1 is SQVTM, CDR2 ANQGSEA, per germline. The CDR3 has 14 amino acids. The ends lost 7 bases at V and 0 bases at J; junction bases unmatched: 7.

V gene TRBV20-1 combines with J gene TRBJ2-7, with D possibly being TRBD1 or TRBD2 (6 bases each). Germline-derived CDR1 and CDR2 are DFQATT and SNEGSKA (reference sequence). Trimming cost V 0 bases and J 4 bases, with 13 bases left between them. This CDR3 comprises 14 residues. In nucleotides, the CDR3 is TGCAGTGCTAGAGATGAGAGGGGGGCTTACGAGCAGTACTTC. Residues: CSARDERGAYEQYF.

This chain uses TRBV5-1 with TRBJ1-2; D unclear. Germline V CDR1 and CDR2: SGHRS, YFSETQ. The V and J ends lost 4 bases and 7 bases respectively, with 20 bases between them. The length of the CDR3 is 15 residues. The CDR3 is CASSPDGEVPGGYTF. The DNA for the CDR3 is TGCGCCAGCAGCCCTGACGGGGAGGTTCCCGGTGGCTACACCTTC.

The chain couples TRBV20-1 to TRBJ2-4; D is perhaps TRBD1 (6 bases). Looked up from germline, CDR1 is DFQATT and CDR2 is SNEGSKA (reference sequence). This CDR3 is built from 17 residues. V lost 3 bases, J lost 5 bases, and 23 bases lay in between. CDR3 sequence (DNA): TGCAGTGCTAGTCGAGTCGGCAGGGGTCGCTTGGAAAACATTCAGTACTTC. This codes for CSASRVGRGRLENIQYF.

This clonotype turned up a few times. This is likely a read error, given that the CDR3 carries no conserved phenylalanine or tryptophan at its end. Because the CDR3's place on the DNA is in doubt, the DNA is left out and the CDR3 is given as listed by TCRdb. The chain is built from TRBV12-3 or TRBV12-4 and TRBJ1-1; TRBD1 is the table's D call, not checked against the DNA. The CDR3 spans 10 residues, counting both ends. This CDR3 is CASSLFPGDL.

This sequence joins TRBV15 and TRBJ2-5; perhaps TRBD1 as D (6 bases). CDR1 LNHNV and CDR2 YYDKDF come from the germline V gene (reference sequence). This CDR3 region has 18 residues. The V and J ends lost 0 bases and 4 bases respectively, with 21 bases between them. DNA for the CDR3: TGTGCCACCAGCAGAGATCACAGGGCCCGATCCCAAGGAGAGACCCAGTACTTC. It codes for CATSRDHRARSQGETQYF. Combining the CDR3 with reference TRBV15 and TRBJ2-5 gives the whole variable domain DAMVIQNPRYQVTQFGKPVTLSCSQTLNHNVMYWYQQKSSQAPKLLFHYYDKDFNNEADTPDNFQSRRPNTSFCFLDIRSPGLGDTAMYLCATSRDHRARSQGETQYFGPGTRLLVL.

This clonotype was seen ten or more times. The chain carries TRBV10-3 and TRBJ2-1, with 9 positions matching TRBD2. Germline V gives CDR1 ENHRY, CDR2 SYGVKD. There are 15 residues in the CDR3. J was trimmed by 2 bases and V by 6 bases; bases with no gene match: 5. The CDR3 sequence is CAIRGGRGTYNEQFF. The CDR3 DNA reads as TGTGCCATCAGGGGCGGGAGGGGAACCTACAATGAGCAGTTCTTC.

The chain has TRBV12-3 or TRBV12-4 and TRBJ1-2, with 11 positions matching TRBD1. The V gene end was trimmed by 5 bases and the J gene end by 8 bases; junction bases not matched to a gene: 4. The CDR3 contains 13 residues. CDR3 protein: CASSTGTGGGYTF. Here the CDR3 DNA reads TGTGCCAGCAGTACCGGGACAGGGGGAGGCTACACCTTC.

The gene calls are TRBV3-1 and TRBJ2-2; D is unclear. CDR1 LGHDT and CDR2 YNNKEL come from the germline V gene (reference sequence). CDR3 length: 15 residues. The V end lost 3 bases, the J end lost 1 base, and 9 bases lay between the germline ends. The CDR3 sequence is CASSHTDQNTGELFF. CDR3 bases: TGTGCCAGCAGCCACACAGACCAGAACACCGGGGAGCTGTTTTTT.

The rearrangement uses TRBV7-9 and TRBJ1-6, with no clear D. From germline, CDR1 is SEHNR and CDR2 FQNEAQ (reference sequence). The CDR3 has 14 residues. V lost 1 base and J 10 bases, leaving 11 bases between the germline ends. The CDR3 DNA reads TGTGCCAGCAGCTTAGGCCCCCAGCAATCACCCCTCCACTTT. Residues: CASSLGPQQSPLHF. Full variable domain (remainder filled in from reference TRBV7-9 and TRBJ1-6): DTGVSQNPRHKITKRGQNVTFRCDPISEHNRLYWYRQTLGQGPEFLTYFQNEAQLEKSRLLSDRFSAERPKGSFSTLEIQRTEQGDSAMYLCASSLGPQQSPLHFGNGTRLTVT.

The chain employs TRBV5-1 and TRBJ2-1; D perhaps matches TRBD1 (6 bases). V shed 5 bases and J shed 2 bases, with 11 bases lying between them. Germline V gene lookup returns CDR1 SGHRS and CDR2 YFSETQ. The CDR3 consists of 14 residues. CDR3 DNA sequence: TGCGCCAGCAGACGGGACATAACCTACAATGAGCAGTTCTTC. As protein: CASRRDITYNEQFF.

This clonotype was counted a few times. The chain links TRBV28 to TRBJ2-5, with TRBD2 as a possible D gene (6 bases). Germline CDR1 reads MDHEN; CDR2 reads SYDVKM. The V end was cut by 6 bases, the J end by 5 bases, with 13 bases between. CDR3 length: 13 amino acids. For the CDR3, the DNA is TGTGCCAGCAGCCCGGGACTCCCGGAGACCCAGTACTTC. This gives the protein CASSPGLPETQYF. Drawing the rest from reference TRBV28 and TRBJ2-5, the complete variable domain is DVKVTQSSRYLVKRTGEKVFLECVQDMDHENMFWYRQDPGLGLRLIYFSYDVKMKEKGDIPEGYSVSREKKERFSLILESASTNQTSMYLCASSPGLPETQYFGPGTRLLVL.

Only a few counts were recorded for this clonotype. The chain recombines TRBV4-1 with TRBJ1-4; weak D call: TRBD1 (5 bases). Trimming removed 1 base at V and 7 bases at J, with 16 bases between. Germline CDR1 is MGHRA and CDR2 is YSYEKL. The CDR3 covers 16 residues. The CDR3 reads CASSQVRTGGSEKLFF. CDR3 nucleotide sequence: TGCGCCAGCAGCCAAGTCAGAACAGGTGGGAGTGAAAAACTGTTTTTT.

This clonotype was detected only a few times. The chain joins TRBV20-1 to TRBJ2-2; D is undetermined. The CDR3 sequence is 11 residues long. V lost 3 bases to trimming and J lost 8 bases, with 7 bases between them. Germline V gene lookup returns CDR1 DFQATT and CDR2 SNEGSKA (reference sequence). The CDR3 spells CSASRIGELFF. DNA of the CDR3: TGCAGTGCTAGTCGGATTGGGGAGCTGTTTTTT.

This clonotype was counted at least ten times. This rearrangement joins TRBV12-3 or TRBV12-4 to TRBJ2-1; the D gene is possibly TRBD2 (6 bases). The CDR3 extends over 12 amino acids. Trimming removed 7 bases at V and 4 bases at J, with 8 bases between. Here the CDR3 reads CASTGVYNEQFF. The CDR3 DNA is TGTGCCAGCACGGGAGTTTACAATGAGCAGTTCTTC.

There are many counts of this clonotype. This chain joins TRBV5-1 and TRBJ2-5; 9 bases map to TRBD2. Germline CDR1 SGHRS, CDR2 YFSETQ. CDR3 length: 14 amino acids. V lost 3 bases and J lost 5; bases outside the gene matches: 5. DNA for the CDR3: TGCGCCAGCAGCTCCGGACTAGCGTCGGAGACCCAGTACTTC. Translated: CASSSGLASETQYF.

This clonotype has only a few counts. The chain employs TRBV7-9 and TRBJ2-7, with TRBD2 matching over 12 bases. V was pared by 8 bases and J by 6 bases, with 8 bases of the junction left unmatched. This CDR3 region has 14 residues. Germline CDR1 reads SEHNR; CDR2 reads FQNEAQ (reference sequence). Written as DNA, the CDR3 is TGTGCCAGCGGACTAGCGGGAACCTTGGCCGAGCAGTACTTC. Translating it yields CASGLAGTLAEQYF.

This clonotype appeared a few times. The chain employs TRBV12-3 or TRBV12-4 and TRBJ2-2, with D perhaps matching TRBD1 (5 bases). The length of the CDR3 is 14 residues. The V and J ends lost 6 bases and 6 bases respectively, with 14 bases between them. In DNA form, the CDR3 reads TGTGCCAGCAGGTGGGGCAGGGCGTCCGGGGAGCTGTTTTTT. This codes for CASRWGRASGELFF.

At least ten counts were recorded for this clonotype. The rearrangement links TRBV7-6 to TRBJ2-1; D is ambiguous. The CDR3 length is 14 residues. The V and J ends lost 0 bases and 8 bases respectively, with 11 bases between them. Germline CDR1 is SGHVS and CDR2 is FNYEAQ. CDR3 nucleotide sequence: TGTGCCAGCAGCTTAGCGGCTAGTGGGGATGAGCAGTTCTTC. It is translated as CASSLAASGDEQFF.

This clonotype has only a few counts. The gene calls are TRBV6-2 or TRBV6-3 and TRBJ1-2, with unresolved D. This CDR3 region has 13 residues. CDR1 is MNHEY and CDR2 is SVGEGT in the germline V gene. V was shortened by 0 bases and J by 4 bases, with 6 bases between the two germline ends. DNA for the CDR3: TGTGCCAGCAGTTACTCGGTCGCCTATGGCTACACCTTC. Amino acid sequence: CASSYSVAYGYTF.

This clonotype was seen repeatedly, ten times or more. V gene TRBV20-1 combines with J gene TRBJ2-1; 8 positions agree with TRBD1. From germline, CDR1 is DFQATT and CDR2 SNEGSKA (reference sequence). The CDR3 runs 15 residues. J lost 7 bases, V lost 5 bases, and 13 bases had no gene match. The CDR3, as DNA: TGCAGTGCTCGGCCCCCCCAGGGGGCTCGGAATGAGCAGTTCTTC. Its protein product is CSARPPQGARNEQFF.

DNA for the CDR3: TGTGCCAGCAGCGACAATCACCTGAGGGAGACCCAGTACTTC. As protein: CASSDNHLRETQYF. V gene TRBV12-3 or TRBV12-4 combines with J gene TRBJ2-5; no definite D call. This CDR3 region has 14 residues. V was trimmed by 6 bases and J by 5 bases, leaving 16 bases between them.